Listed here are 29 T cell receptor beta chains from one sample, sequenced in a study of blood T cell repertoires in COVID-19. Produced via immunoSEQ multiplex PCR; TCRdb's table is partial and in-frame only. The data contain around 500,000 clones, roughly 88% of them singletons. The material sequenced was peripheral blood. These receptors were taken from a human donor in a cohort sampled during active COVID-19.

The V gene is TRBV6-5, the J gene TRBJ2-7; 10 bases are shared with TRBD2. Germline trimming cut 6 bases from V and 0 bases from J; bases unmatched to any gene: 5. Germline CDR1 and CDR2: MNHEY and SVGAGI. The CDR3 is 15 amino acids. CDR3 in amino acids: CASRQAGGNSYEQYF. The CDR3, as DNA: TGTGCCAGCAGACAAGCGGGAGGGAACTCCTACGAGCAGTACTTC.

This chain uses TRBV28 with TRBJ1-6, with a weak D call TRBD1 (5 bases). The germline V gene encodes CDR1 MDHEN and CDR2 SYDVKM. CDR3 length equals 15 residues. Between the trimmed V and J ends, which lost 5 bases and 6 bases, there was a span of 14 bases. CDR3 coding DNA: TGTGCCAGCAGTCCCACAGGCGCAATTAATTCACCCCTCCACTTT. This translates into CASSPTGAINSPLHF.

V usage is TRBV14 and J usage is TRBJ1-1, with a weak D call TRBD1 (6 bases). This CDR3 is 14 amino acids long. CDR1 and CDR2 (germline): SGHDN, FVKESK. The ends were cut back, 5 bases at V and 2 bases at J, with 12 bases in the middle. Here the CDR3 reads CASSRYRVNTEAFF. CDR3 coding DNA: TGTGCCAGCAGCAGATACAGGGTCAACACTGAAGCTTTCTTT.

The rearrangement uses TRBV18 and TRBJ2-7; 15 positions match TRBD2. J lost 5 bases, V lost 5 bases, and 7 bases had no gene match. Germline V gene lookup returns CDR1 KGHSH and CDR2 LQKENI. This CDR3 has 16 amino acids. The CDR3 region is CASSLGLAGGSDEQYF. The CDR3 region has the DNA TGTGCCAGCTCATTGGGACTAGCGGGAGGATCAGACGAGCAGTACTTC. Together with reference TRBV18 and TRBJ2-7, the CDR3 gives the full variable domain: NAGVMQNPRHLVRRRGQEARLRCSPMKGHSHVYWYRQLPEEGLKFMVYLQKENIIDESGMPKERFSAEFPKEGPSILRIQQVVRGDSAAYFCASSLGLAGGSDEQYFGPGTRLTVT.

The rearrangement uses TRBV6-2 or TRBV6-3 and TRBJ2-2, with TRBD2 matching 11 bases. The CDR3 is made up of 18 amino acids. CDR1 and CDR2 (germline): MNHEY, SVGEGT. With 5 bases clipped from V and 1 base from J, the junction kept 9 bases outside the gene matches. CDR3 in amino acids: CASSRTSGHLWNTGELFF. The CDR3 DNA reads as TGTGCCAGCAGTCGGACTAGCGGGCATCTCTGGAACACCGGGGAGCTGTTTTTT.

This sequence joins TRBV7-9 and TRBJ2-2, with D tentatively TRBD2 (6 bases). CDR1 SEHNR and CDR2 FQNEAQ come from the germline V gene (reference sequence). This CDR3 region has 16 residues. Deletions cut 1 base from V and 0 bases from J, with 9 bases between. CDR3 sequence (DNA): TGTGCCAGCAGCTTAGAGACGGGAGCGAACACCGGGGAGCTGTTTTTT. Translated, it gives CASSLETGANTGELFF.

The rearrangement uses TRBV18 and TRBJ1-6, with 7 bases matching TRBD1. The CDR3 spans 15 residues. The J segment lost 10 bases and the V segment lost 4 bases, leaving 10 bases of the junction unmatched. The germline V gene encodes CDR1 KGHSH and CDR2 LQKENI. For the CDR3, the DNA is TGTGCCAGCTCACTCCGGGACAGTAAACAATCACCCCTCCACTTT. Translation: CASSLRDSKQSPLHF.

The CDR3: CASSHDRITDTQYF. The CDR3 DNA reads as TGCGCCAGCAGCCATGACAGAATCACAGATACGCAGTATTTT. This rearrangement joins TRBV5-1 to TRBJ2-3, with D maybe TRBD1 (5 bases). Trimming stripped 4 bases from V and 2 bases from J, with 11 bases between. This CDR3 spans 14 amino acids. The germline V gene encodes CDR1 SGHRS and CDR2 YFSETQ.

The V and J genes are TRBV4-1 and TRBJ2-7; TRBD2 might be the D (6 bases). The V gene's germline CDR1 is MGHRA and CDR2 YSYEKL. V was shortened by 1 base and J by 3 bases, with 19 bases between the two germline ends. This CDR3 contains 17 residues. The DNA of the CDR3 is TGCGCCAGCAGCCAAGTAGAAATAGCGGACCCGGTCTACGAGCAGTACTTC. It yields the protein CASSQVEIADPVYEQYF.

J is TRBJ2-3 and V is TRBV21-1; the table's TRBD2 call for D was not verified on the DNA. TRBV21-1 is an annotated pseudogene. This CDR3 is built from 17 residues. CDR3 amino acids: CASSNTSTSGYTDTQYF. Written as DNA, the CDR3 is TGTGCCAGCAGCAACACCTCGACTAGCGGTTACACAGATACGCAGTATTTT.

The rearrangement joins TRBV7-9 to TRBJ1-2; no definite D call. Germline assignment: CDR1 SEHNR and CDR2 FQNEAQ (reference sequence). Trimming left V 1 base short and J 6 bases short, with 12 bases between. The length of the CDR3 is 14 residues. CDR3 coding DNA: TGTGCCAGCAGCTTAGTCGTGCCAGTGCATGGCTACACCTTC. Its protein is CASSLVVPVHGYTF.

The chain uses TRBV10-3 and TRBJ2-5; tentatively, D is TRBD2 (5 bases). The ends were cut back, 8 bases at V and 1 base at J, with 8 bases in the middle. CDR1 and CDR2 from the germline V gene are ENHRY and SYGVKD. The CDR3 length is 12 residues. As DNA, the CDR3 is TGTGCCATCGGGCGGGTCCAAGAGACCCAGTACTTC. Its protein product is CAIGRVQETQYF.

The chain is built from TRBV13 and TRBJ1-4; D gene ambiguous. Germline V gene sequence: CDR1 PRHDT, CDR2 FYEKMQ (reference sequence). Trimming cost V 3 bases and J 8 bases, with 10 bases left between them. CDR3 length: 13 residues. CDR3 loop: CASSLGGGEKLFF. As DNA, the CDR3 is TGTGCCAGCAGCTTGGGAGGCGGGGAAAAACTGTTTTTT. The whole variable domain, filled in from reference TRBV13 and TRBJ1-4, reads AAGVIQSPRHLIKEKRETATLKCYPIPRHDTVYWYQQGPGQDPQFLISFYEKMQSDKGSIPDRFSAQQFSDYHSELNMSSLELGDSALYFCASSLGGGEKLFFGSGTQLSVL.

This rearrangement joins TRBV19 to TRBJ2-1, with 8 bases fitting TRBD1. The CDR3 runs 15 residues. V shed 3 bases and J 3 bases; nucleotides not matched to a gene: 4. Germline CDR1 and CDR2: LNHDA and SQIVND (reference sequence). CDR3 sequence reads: CASSIGQGYYNEQFF. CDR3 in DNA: TGTGCCAGTAGTATTGGACAGGGCTACTACAATGAGCAGTTCTTC.

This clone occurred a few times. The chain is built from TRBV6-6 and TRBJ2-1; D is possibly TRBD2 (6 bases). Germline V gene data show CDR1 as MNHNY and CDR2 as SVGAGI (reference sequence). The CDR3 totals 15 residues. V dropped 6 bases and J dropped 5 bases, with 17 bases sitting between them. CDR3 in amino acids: CASSLSGLLNNEQFF. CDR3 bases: TGTGCCAGCAGCCTTAGCGGACTCCTAAACAATGAGCAGTTCTTC.

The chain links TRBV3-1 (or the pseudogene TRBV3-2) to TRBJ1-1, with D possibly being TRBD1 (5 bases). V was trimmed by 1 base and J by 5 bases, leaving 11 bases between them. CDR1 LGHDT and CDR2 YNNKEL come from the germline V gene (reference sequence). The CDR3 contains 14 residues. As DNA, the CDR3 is TGTGCCAGCAGCCAAGTAGGCCAGGGAACTGAAGCTTTCTTT. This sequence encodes CASSQVGQGTEAFF.

CDR3 region: CASSFQQGAGTEAFF. The DNA of the CDR3 is TGTGCCAGCAGCTTCCAACAGGGGGCGGGCACTGAAGCTTTCTTT. The rearrangement links TRBV7-2 to TRBJ1-1; 9 nucleotides align to TRBD1. CDR3 length equals 15 residues. Unmatched junction bases numbered 6, after V lost 3 bases and J lost 4 bases. Germline CDR1 SGHTA, CDR2 FQGNSA. Combining the CDR3 with reference TRBV7-2 and TRBJ1-1 gives the whole variable domain GAGVSQSPSNKVTEKGKDVELRCDPISGHTALYWYRQSLGQGLEFLIYFQGNSAPDKSGLPSDRFSAERTGGSVSTLTIQRTQQEDSAVYLCASSFQQGAGTEAFFGQGTRLTVV.

The chain's CDR3 is CASSLSLAGVTDTQYF. CDR3 bases: TGTGCCAGCAGCTTATCTTTAGCGGGAGTCACAGATACGCAGTATTTT. V is TRBV7-2 and J is TRBJ2-3; 9 bases are shared with TRBD2. This CDR3 is 16 amino acids long. Trimming removed 2 bases from V and 2 bases from J; junction bases left unmatched: 5. Germline CDR1 SGHTA, CDR2 FQGNSA.

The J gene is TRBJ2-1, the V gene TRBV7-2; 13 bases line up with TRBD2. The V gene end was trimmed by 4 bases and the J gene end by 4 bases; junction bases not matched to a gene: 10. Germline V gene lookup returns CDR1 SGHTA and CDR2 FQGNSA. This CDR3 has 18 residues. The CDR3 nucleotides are TGTGCCAGCAGCTCGAAGGGACTAGCGGGAAAAGGGTACAATGAGCAGTTCTTC. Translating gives CASSSKGLAGKGYNEQFF.

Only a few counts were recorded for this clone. The CDR3 spells CSGSRGSSYNEQFF. In DNA, the CDR3 is TGCAGCGGGTCGCGCGGTTCCTCCTACAATGAGCAGTTCTTC. The chain recombines TRBV29-1 with TRBJ2-1; D is undetermined. The CDR3 runs to 14 residues. V lost 7 bases, J lost 0 bases, and 13 bases lay in between. Germline V gene data show CDR1 as SQVTM and CDR2 as ANQGSEA.

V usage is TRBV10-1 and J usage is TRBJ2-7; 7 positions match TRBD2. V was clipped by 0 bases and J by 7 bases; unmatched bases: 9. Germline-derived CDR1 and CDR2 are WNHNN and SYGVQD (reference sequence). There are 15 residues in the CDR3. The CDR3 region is CASSESSSGLEEQYF. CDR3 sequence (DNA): TGCGCCAGCAGTGAGTCGAGTAGCGGGCTAGAGGAGCAGTACTTC.

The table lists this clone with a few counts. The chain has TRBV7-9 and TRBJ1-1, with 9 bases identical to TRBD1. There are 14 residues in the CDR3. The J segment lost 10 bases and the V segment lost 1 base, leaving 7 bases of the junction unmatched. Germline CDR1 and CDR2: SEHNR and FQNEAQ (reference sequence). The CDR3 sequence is CASSLGQGGRRAFF. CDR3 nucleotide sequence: TGTGCCAGCAGCTTAGGACAGGGGGGACGTCGAGCTTTCTTT.

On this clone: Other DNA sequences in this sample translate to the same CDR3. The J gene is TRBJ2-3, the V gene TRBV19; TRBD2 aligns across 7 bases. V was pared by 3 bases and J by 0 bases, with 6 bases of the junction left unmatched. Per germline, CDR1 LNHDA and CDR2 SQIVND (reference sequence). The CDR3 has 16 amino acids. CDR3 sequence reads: CASSIRSGTSTDTQYF. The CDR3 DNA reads TGTGCCAGTAGTATCCGAAGCGGGACTAGCACAGATACGCAGTATTTT.

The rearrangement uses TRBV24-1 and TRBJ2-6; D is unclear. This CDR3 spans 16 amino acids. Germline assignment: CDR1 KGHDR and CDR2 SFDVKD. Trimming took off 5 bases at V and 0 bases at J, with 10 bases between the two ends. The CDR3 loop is CATSAVGLSGANVLTF. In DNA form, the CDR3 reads TGTGCCACCAGTGCGGTGGGCCTCTCTGGGGCCAACGTCCTGACTTTC.

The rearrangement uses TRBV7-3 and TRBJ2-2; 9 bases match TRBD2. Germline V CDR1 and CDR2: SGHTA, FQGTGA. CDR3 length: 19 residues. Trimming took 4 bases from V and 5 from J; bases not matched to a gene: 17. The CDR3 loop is CASSSVMLSSGSRTGELFF. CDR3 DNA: TGTGCCAGCAGCTCGGTTATGTTAAGTAGCGGGAGCCGGACCGGGGAGCTGTTTTTT.

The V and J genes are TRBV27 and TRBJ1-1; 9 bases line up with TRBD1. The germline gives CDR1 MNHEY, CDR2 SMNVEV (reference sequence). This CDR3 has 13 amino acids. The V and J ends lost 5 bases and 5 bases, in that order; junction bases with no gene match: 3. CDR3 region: CASSPGQGTEAFF. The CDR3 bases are TGTGCCAGCAGTCCAGGACAGGGGACTGAAGCTTTCTTT.

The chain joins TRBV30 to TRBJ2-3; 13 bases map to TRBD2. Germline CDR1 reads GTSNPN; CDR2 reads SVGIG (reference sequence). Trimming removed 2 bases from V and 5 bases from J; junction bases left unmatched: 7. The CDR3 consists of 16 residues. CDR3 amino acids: CAWSPPTSGRGDTQYF. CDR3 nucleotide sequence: TGTGCCTGGAGTCCACCAACTAGCGGGAGGGGAGATACGCAGTATTTT.

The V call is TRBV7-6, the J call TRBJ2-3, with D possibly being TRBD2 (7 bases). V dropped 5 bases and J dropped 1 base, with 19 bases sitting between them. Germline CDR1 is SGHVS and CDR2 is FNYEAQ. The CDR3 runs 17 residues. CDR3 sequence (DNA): TGTGCCAGCAGCGGGGCGGGGGCCAAGAGAGGCACAGATACGCAGTATTTT. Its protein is CASSGAGAKRGTDTQYF. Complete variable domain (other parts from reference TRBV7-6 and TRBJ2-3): GAGVSQSPRYKVTKRGQDVALRCDPISGHVSLYWYRQALGQGPEFLTYFNYEAQQDKSGLPNDRFSAERPEGSISTLTIQRTEQRDSAMYRCASSGAGAKRGTDTQYFGPGTRLTVL.

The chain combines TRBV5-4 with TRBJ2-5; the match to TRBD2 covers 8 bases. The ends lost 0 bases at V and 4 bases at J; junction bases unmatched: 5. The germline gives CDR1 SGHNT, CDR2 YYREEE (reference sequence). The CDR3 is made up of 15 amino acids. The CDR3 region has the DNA TGTGCCAGCAGCTTGGATAGTAGCGGGACAGAGACCCAGTACTTC. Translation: CASSLDSSGTETQYF.